This record covers a single TCR beta chain. The antigen is undetermined. This specimen comes from a study of identical twins. The study's findings and limits: Invariant MAIT and iNKT cells may have partly biased zero-insertion analyses.

The CDR3 runs to 14 residues. V was pared by 3 bases and J by 0 bases, with 5 bases between. Germline-derived CDR1 and CDR2 are SGHTA and FQGNSA. TCRdb re-called the 5' RACE reads through MiXCR, storing one row per CDR3 protein. The sample contains 400,000 to 550,000 distinct CDR3 sequences, around 24% of which appear only once. This same sample was also part of a study on T cells expressing NK-cell markers.

Sequencing was performed on CD4+ T cells sorted from blood. The rearrangement joins TRBV7-2 to TRBJ2-2; D unclear. This TCR was sampled from a woman in her late teens or twenties in good health. The CDR3 sequence is CASSFGSNTGELFF. CDR3 DNA: TGTGCCAGCAGCTTCGGATCGAACACCGGGGAGCTGTTTTTT.